The 22 T cell receptor beta chains presented below share a single source sample, sequenced in a study of technical replicates of blood from a handful of donors. The protocol was immunoSEQ multiplex PCR, while the TCRdb copy is restricted to in-frame clones and leaves out a portion. The sample yields 45,000 to 55,000 clones, 95% to 96% seen once. Sequenced material: T cells isolated from PBMCs. The receptors originated from a human donor in good health.

The chain links TRBV10-1 to TRBJ2-1; the match to TRBD2 covers 8 bases. The germline gives CDR1 WNHNN, CDR2 SYGVQD (reference sequence). J gave up 4 bases and V 3 bases, and 5 bases lay outside the gene matches. CDR3 length: 15 residues. The CDR3 reads CASSEGLAKYNEQFF. The DNA of the CDR3 is TGCGCCAGCAGTGAAGGACTAGCCAAATACAATGAGCAGTTCTTC.

The rearrangement links TRBV28 to TRBJ1-4, with TRBD1 as a possible D gene (5 bases). The germline gives CDR1 MDHEN, CDR2 SYDVKM. The V and J ends lost 2 bases and 0 bases respectively, with 10 bases between them. The CDR3 sequence is 16 residues long. The CDR3 sequence: CASSLPGAATNEKLFF. DNA of the CDR3: TGTGCCAGCAGTTTACCTGGGGCTGCAACTAATGAAAAACTGTTTTTT. Variable domain in full (rest from reference TRBV28 and TRBJ1-4): DVKVTQSSRYLVKRTGEKVFLECVQDMDHENMFWYRQDPGLGLRLIYFSYDVKMKEKGDIPEGYSVSREKKERFSLILESASTNQTSMYLCASSLPGAATNEKLFFGSGTQLSVL.

This chain uses TRBV29-1 with TRBJ2-7, with D possibly matching TRBD1 (5 bases). The CDR3 extends over 13 amino acids. The ends were cut back, 8 bases at V and 1 base at J, with 15 bases in the middle. Germline V gene data show CDR1 as SQVTM and CDR2 as ANQGSEA. The CDR3 DNA sequence: TGCAGCATTACGGACACCCATTCCTACGAGCAGTACTTC. This sequence encodes CSITDTHSYEQYF.

The chain uses TRBV14 and TRBJ2-7; 7 bases match TRBD2. The V and J ends lost 1 base and 2 bases, in that order; junction bases with no gene match: 5. This CDR3 has 15 residues. In germline, CDR1 is SGHDN, CDR2 FVKESK. Here the CDR3 DNA reads TGTGCCAGCAGCCAAGGCCCAGCGGGAACCTACGAGCAGTACTTC. This sequence encodes CASSQGPAGTYEQYF.

This sequence joins TRBV28 and TRBJ2-6; D not resolved. V was pared by 3 bases and J by 5 bases, with 5 bases between. Germline V gives CDR1 MDHEN, CDR2 SYDVKM. The CDR3 length is 13 residues. CDR3 residues: CASSFGRANVLTF. In DNA form, the CDR3 reads TGTGCCAGCAGTTTTGGGCGGGCCAACGTCCTGACTTTC.

This chain links TRBV9 with TRBJ2-3, with TRBD1 matching over 9 bases. The J segment lost 1 base and the V segment lost 0 bases, leaving 0 bases of the junction unmatched. In germline, CDR1 is SGDLS, CDR2 YYNGEE. The CDR3 loop spans 15 amino acids. The CDR3 bases are TGTGCCAGCAGCGTAGGGACAGGGGGCACAGATACGCAGTATTTT. This encodes CASSVGTGGTDTQYF.

This rearrangement joins TRBV7-9 to TRBJ2-7; 8 bases fit TRBD1. Germline CDR1 is SEHNR and CDR2 is FQNEAQ (reference sequence). V shed 5 bases and J 3 bases; nucleotides not matched to a gene: 15. The CDR3 runs to 17 residues. CDR3 DNA sequence: TGTGCCAGCAGCCTCCCGCGGACAGGGCTAGTTCTCTACGAGCAGTACTTC. Translation gives CASSLPRTGLVLYEQYF.

The chain has TRBV19 and TRBJ2-2, with 12 bases that match TRBD2. V shed 5 bases and J 8 bases; nucleotides not matched to a gene: 9. In germline, CDR1 is LNHDA, CDR2 SQIVND (reference sequence). There are 16 residues in the CDR3. This CDR3 reads CASSAPSGRAKGELFF. CDR3 sequence (DNA): TGTGCCAGTAGTGCCCCTAGCGGGAGGGCCAAGGGGGAGCTGTTTTTT.

The V and J genes are TRBV27 and TRBJ1-1; D is possibly TRBD1 (5 bases). The CDR3 totals 12 residues. From germline, CDR1 is MNHEY and CDR2 SMNVEV (reference sequence). V was cut by 3 bases and J by 8 bases, with 10 bases left in between. In DNA, the CDR3 is TGTGCCAGCAGTTTTTTGGGGGGGGAAGCTTTCTTT. Translation: CASSFLGGEAFF.

This clone came up once. The gene calls are TRBV10-3 and TRBJ1-2, with TRBD1 matching over 8 bases. V shed 8 bases and J 8 bases; nucleotides not matched to a gene: 4. CDR1 ENHRY and CDR2 SYGVKD come from the germline V gene. This CDR3 is 11 amino acids long. The CDR3 spells CAISTGGGYTF. As DNA, the CDR3 is TGTGCCATCTCAACAGGGGGGGGCTACACCTTC.

The V gene is TRBV5-6, the J gene TRBJ2-7; weak D call: TRBD2 (7 bases). Germline values: CDR1 SGHDT, CDR2 YYEEEE. The V end lost 2 bases, the J end lost 5 bases, and 14 bases lay between the germline ends. There are 14 residues in the CDR3. In nucleotides, the CDR3 is TGTGCCAGCAGCTTTCGGGGAGGGGGTAACGAGCAGTACTTC. Its protein product is CASSFRGGGNEQYF.

This sequence joins TRBV28 and TRBJ2-1; D perhaps matches TRBD1 (6 bases). This CDR3 has 17 residues. Between the trimmed V and J ends, which lost 2 bases and 0 bases, there was a span of 14 bases. Germline V lookup: CDR1 MDHEN, CDR2 SYDVKM. The CDR3 here is CASSLPGDRSSYNEQFF. The DNA for the CDR3 is TGTGCCAGCAGTTTACCAGGCGACAGGAGCTCCTACAATGAGCAGTTCTTC. Using reference TRBV28 and TRBJ2-1 for the parts outside the CDR3, the full variable domain is DVKVTQSSRYLVKRTGEKVFLECVQDMDHENMFWYRQDPGLGLRLIYFSYDVKMKEKGDIPEGYSVSREKKERFSLILESASTNQTSMYLCASSLPGDRSSYNEQFFGPGTRLTVL.

J is TRBJ1-4 and V is TRBV5-1; maybe TRBD1 (6 bases). CDR1 SGHRS and CDR2 YFSETQ come from the germline V gene. V was shortened by 4 bases and J by 8 bases, with 27 bases between the two germline ends. The CDR3 covers 18 residues. DNA of the CDR3: TGCGCCAGCAGCCCCCGGGACACTAAATTGGGTGTTCGGGAAAAACTGTTTTTT. It yields the protein CASSPRDTKLGVREKLFF.

J is TRBJ1-1 and V is TRBV4-1; a possible D gene is TRBD1 (5 bases). The CDR3 extends over 15 amino acids. Trimming removed 1 base from V and 2 bases from J, with 11 bases in between. Germline values: CDR1 MGHRA, CDR2 YSYEKL. The CDR3 nucleotides read TGCGCCAGCAGCCAAGTTTTCGACAGTAACACTGAAGCTTTCTTT. Translated, it gives CASSQVFDSNTEAFF.

The chain has TRBV10-3 and TRBJ2-1, with D maybe TRBD1 (6 bases). Germline V gives CDR1 ENHRY, CDR2 SYGVKD. The CDR3 totals 14 residues. Trimming cost V 5 bases and J 2 bases, with 10 bases left between them. The CDR3: CAISRDTAYNEQFF. CDR3 in DNA: TGTGCCATCAGTCGGGACACTGCCTACAATGAGCAGTTCTTC.

The chain employs TRBV5-1 and TRBJ1-1; a possible D gene is TRBD1 (6 bases). V was pared by 4 bases and J by 1 base, with 8 bases between. The V gene's germline CDR1 is SGHRS and CDR2 YFSETQ. This CDR3 comprises 13 residues. The CDR3 coding sequence is TGCGCCAGCAGCCGGGACAAGAACACTGAAGCTTTCTTT. This codes for CASSRDKNTEAFF. Full variable domain (rest looked up from reference TRBV5-1 and TRBJ1-1): KAGVTQTPRYLIKTRGQQVTLSCSPISGHRSVSWYQQTPGQGLQFLFEYFSETQRNKGNFPGRFSGRQFSNSRSEMNVSTLELGDSALYLCASSRDKNTEAFFGQGTRLTVV.

The CDR3 DNA reads TGTGCCAGCAGTTTCGAATTAGCGGGGAAAAGCTACAATGAGCAGTTCTTC. Translated, it gives CASSFELAGKSYNEQFF. J is TRBJ2-1 and V is TRBV11-3, with 8 bases matching TRBD2. Germline V gene sequence: CDR1 SGHNT, CDR2 YENEEA. CDR3 size: 17 residues. The V and J ends lost 6 bases and 3 bases, in that order; junction bases with no gene match: 13.

The rearrangement uses TRBV18 and TRBJ1-1; perhaps TRBD1 as D (6 bases). The CDR3 contains 14 residues. The V gene lost 5 bases and the J gene lost 0 bases, with 10 bases spanning the gap. From germline, CDR1 is KGHSH and CDR2 LQKENI. CDR3 coding DNA: TGTGCCAGCTCAGCGCAGGGGCTGAACACTGAAGCTTTCTTT. Amino acids: CASSAQGLNTEAFF.

The chain is built from TRBV7-2 and TRBJ2-1; TRBD1 agrees at 7 bases. This CDR3 contains 15 residues. Looked up from germline, CDR1 is SGHTA and CDR2 is FQGNSA. Losses at the gene ends were 1 base for V and 10 bases for J; bases not matched to a gene: 10. The CDR3 nucleotides are TGTGCCAGCAGCTTAGAAGGCCAGGGGGTAAGGGAGCAGTTCTTC. Translating it yields CASSLEGQGVREQFF. The variable domain in full, with the rest retrieved from reference TRBV7-2 and TRBJ2-1, is GAGVSQSPSNKVTEKGKDVELRCDPISGHTALYWYRQSLGQGLEFLIYFQGNSAPDKSGLPSDRFSAERTGGSVSTLTIQRTQQEDSAVYLCASSLEGQGVREQFFGPGTRLTVL.

V and J are TRBV30 and TRBJ2-1; 10 nucleotides agree with TRBD2. The CDR3 spans 15 residues. Germline CDR1 reads GTSNPN; CDR2 reads SVGIG (reference sequence). J was trimmed by 10 bases and V by 5 bases; bases with no gene match: 14. The CDR3 bases are TGTGCCTGGGAGCCGTTAAGCGGGAGGGCCTCAGAGCAGTTCTTC. This sequence encodes CAWEPLSGRASEQFF.

A few counts support this clone. This chain links TRBV6-1 with TRBJ2-7; TRBD2 aligns across 7 bases. Germline V gives CDR1 MNHNS, CDR2 SASEGT. The CDR3 contains 14 residues. Trimming took 7 bases from V and 0 from J; bases not matched to a gene: 6. In nucleotides, the CDR3 is TGTGCCAGCAATCGGGACTATAGCTCCTACGAGCAGTACTTC. Amino acids: CASNRDYSSYEQYF.

V is TRBV10-3 and J is TRBJ2-3; 10 bases fit TRBD1. With 3 bases clipped from V and 3 bases from J, the junction kept 9 bases outside the gene matches. The CDR3 is 17 residues long. Germline CDR1 is ENHRY and CDR2 is SYGVKD. The CDR3 DNA sequence: TGTGCCATCAGTGACGCTGTAGGGGGACAGGGGACAGATACGCAGTATTTT. Amino acids: CAISDAVGGQGTDTQYF.